These T cell receptor beta chains were read from a single sample in a study of cytomegalovirus exposure and HLA in healthy donors. Clones were read by immunoSEQ multiplex PCR, and TCRdb kept only the in-frame ones, dropping some. This table holds 150,000 to 200,000 clones, roughly 75% found once. The sample consisted of PBMCs. Receptors originate from a woman aged 40 to 50 in good health and CMV-seropositive. Each CDR3 is given with its conserved first and last residue.

V gene	J gene	CDR3 protein
TRBV20-1	TRBJ2-1	CSAQAVEQFF
TRBV28	.	CASALAGSHYEQYF
TRBV7-9	TRBJ1-2	CASSPPQATSWGYTF
TRBV4-3	TRBJ1-2	CASSQEIRGQVYGYTF
TRBV28	TRBJ1-6	CASRNDGGSNSPLHF
TRBV10-3	TRBJ1-1	CAISPGQITGFHTEAFF
TRBV7-9	TRBJ1-1	CASSLGVGNTEAFF
TRBV29-1	TRBJ2-3	CSVRQGAADTQYF
TRBV27	TRBJ2-2	CASSSYRGPTGELFF
TRBV5-4	TRBJ2-7	CASSLPGTSGLKEQYF
TRBV11-1	TRBJ2-7	CASSFSRGGTSGSYEQYF
TRBV5-1	TRBJ2-7	CASSLAPSYEQYF
TRBV28	TRBJ2-7	CASSLGTYEQYF
TRBV28	TRBJ2-3	CASSSSGGSTDTQYF
TRBV7-2	TRBJ1-2	CASSGTGGFNYGYTF
TRBV7-9	TRBJ1-2	CASSLQLGQGEGYGYTF
TRBV5-6	TRBJ1-1	CASSQEGQGRVYSEAFF
TRBV5-4	TRBJ2-1	CASSLGVNEQFF
TRBV15	TRBJ2-1	CATSRPPGSAGGGSSYNEQFF
TRBV30	TRBJ2-3	CAWSVVTDTQYF
TRBV7-9	TRBJ2-7	CASTRINKRDRYEQYF
TRBV6-1	TRBJ1-2	CASSRDRAFYGYTF
TRBV7-2	TRBJ2-7	CASSQDRADEQYF
TRBV2	TRBJ2-3	CASRAPGTQYF
TRBV19	TRBJ1-5	CASSIGSGVGNQPQHF
TRBV23-1	TRBJ1-1	CASSQLVTGRRMNTEAFF
TRBV19	TRBJ2-4	CASSSDYPKNIQYF
TRBV19	TRBJ2-2	CASSIIGAGTGELFF
TRBV5-1	TRBJ2-5	CASSPLAVPLSYQETQYF
TRBV4-1	TRBJ2-2	CASSQGLSGRAFTGELFF
TRBV5-1	TRBJ2-1	CASSLAGVSNEQFF
TRBV11-1	TRBJ2-3	CASSFGASTDTQYF
TRBV30	TRBJ2-2	CAWRGRTNTGELFF
TRBV6-1	TRBJ2-3	CASTPGSGRDTQYF
TRBV5-1	TRBJ1-1	CASSLYGTMNTEAFF